This TCR beta chain was identified during a study of blood T cells in healthy people across ages. A J-beta primer mix and a sample-barcoded 5' primer were used in a second PCR of roughly 6 to 11 cycles. MiXCR, applied by TCRdb to the 5' RACE reads, yields one record per CDR3 protein. The sample comprises 1.4 million or so distinct CDR3 sequences, around 40% of which are singletons, and 4% rests with the top ten. Looked up from germline, CDR1 is MRHNA and CDR2 is SNTAGT. The V segment lost 4 bases and the J segment 4 bases; nucleotides outside the gene matches: 7. This CDR3 contains 15 residues. The J gene is TRBJ2-5, the V gene TRBV6-4; 9 nucleotides line up with TRBD2. Input material: blood. This TCR was sampled from a woman aged 18 to 35 in good health. CDR3 sequence (DNA): TGTGCCAGCAGTGTACAAGCGGGGGGATCAGAGACCCAGTACTTC. Translating gives CASSVQAGGSETQYF.